Following are 9 T cell receptor beta chains from one sample sequenced in a study of shared clonotypes between healthy human individuals. Naive CD8 cells lacked CD45RO and underwent positive selection for CCR7, leaving out terminally differentiated effector memory CD45RA+ cells. Sequencing used immunoSEQ multiplex PCR; TCRdb keeps in-frame clones, though not all of them. The sample gives about 2 million clones, about 94% of which show up once; roughly 1.1% is in the top ten. Sequences were obtained from naive CD8+ T cells sorted from blood. Source of these receptors: a man between 18 and 29 years old in good health.

The chain couples TRBV4-1 to TRBJ2-7; D might be TRBD2 (7 bases). The CDR3 length is 13 residues. The germline V gene encodes CDR1 MGHRA and CDR2 YSYEKL. Trimming removed 11 bases at V and 3 bases at J, with 17 bases between. In nucleotides, the CDR3 is TGCGCCTTACAAACAGGGAGGGACTACGAGCAGTACTTC. It yields the protein CALQTGRDYEQYF.

V is TRBV4-1 and J is TRBJ2-1; maybe TRBD1 (5 bases). CDR3 length equals 16 residues. Between the trimmed V and J ends, which lost 0 bases and 9 bases, there was a span of 18 bases. CDR1 MGHRA and CDR2 YSYEKL come from the germline V gene. In DNA form, the CDR3 reads TGCGCCAGCAGCCAAGATACCCGACAGACCCTATCTGAGCAGTTCTTC. As protein: CASSQDTRQTLSEQFF.

J is TRBJ2-1 and V is TRBV27; D is ambiguous. V was pared by 0 bases and J by 2 bases, with 8 bases between. This CDR3 comprises 15 residues. The germline V gene encodes CDR1 MNHEY and CDR2 SMNVEV (reference sequence). This CDR3 is CASSLSIATYNEQFF. CDR3 DNA sequence: TGTGCCAGCAGTTTATCGATTGCCACCTACAATGAGCAGTTCTTC.

Remarks on this clone: Other DNA sequences within the sample encode an identical CDR3. V and J are TRBV7-9 and TRBJ2-1; D gene unclear. Germline V gene data show CDR1 as SEHNR and CDR2 as FQNEAQ (reference sequence). There are 13 residues in the CDR3. V lost 0 bases and J 5 bases, leaving 5 bases between the germline ends. The CDR3 loop reads CASSLALHNEQFF. As DNA, the CDR3 is TGTGCCAGCAGCTTAGCCCTGCACAATGAGCAGTTCTTC. The full variable domain, its missing parts supplied by reference TRBV7-9 and TRBJ2-1, is DTGVSQNPRHKITKRGQNVTFRCDPISEHNRLYWYRQTLGQGPEFLTYFQNEAQLEKSRLLSDRFSAERPKGSFSTLEIQRTEQGDSAMYLCASSLALHNEQFFGPGTRLTVL.

The chain recombines TRBV19 with TRBJ2-7; D is possibly TRBD1 (6 bases). V shed 7 bases and J shed 1 base, with 14 bases lying between them. The length of the CDR3 is 14 residues. Germline loops: CDR1 LNHDA, CDR2 SQIVND (reference sequence). CDR3 in amino acids: CASKRDMESYEQYF. The CDR3 nucleotides are TGTGCCAGTAAAAGGGACATGGAGTCCTACGAGCAGTACTTC.

This sequence joins TRBV10-2 and TRBJ2-2; the D gene is possibly TRBD2 (6 bases). Germline-derived CDR1 and CDR2 are WSHSY and SAAADI. The CDR3 length is 15 residues. V dropped 2 bases and J dropped 3 bases, with 10 bases sitting between them. The CDR3 DNA reads as TGCGCCAGCAGTGAGCCTTCTAGCGACACCGGGGAGCTGTTTTTT. Translated, it gives CASSEPSSDTGELFF.

The chain uses TRBV4-1 and TRBJ2-2, with 8 bases lining up with TRBD1. CDR1 MGHRA and CDR2 YSYEKL come from the germline V gene. The CDR3 covers 17 residues. The V segment lost 0 bases and the J segment 3 bases; nucleotides outside the gene matches: 6. The DNA for the CDR3 is TGCGCCAGCAGCCAAGATACCGGGACAGGTGACACCGGGGAGCTGTTTTTT. Translating gives CASSQDTGTGDTGELFF.

The rearrangement joins TRBV13 to TRBJ2-7; 8 positions agree with TRBD2. This CDR3 is 15 amino acids long. Looked up from germline, CDR1 is PRHDT and CDR2 is FYEKMQ (reference sequence). Unmatched junction bases numbered 5, after V lost 2 bases and J lost 2 bases. The CDR3 reads CASSLKGAGAYEQYF. In DNA form, the CDR3 reads TGTGCCAGCAGCTTAAAAGGAGCGGGAGCCTACGAGCAGTACTTC.

Of note for this clone: The sample holds other DNA sequences that translate to the same CDR3. The chain has TRBV5-5 and TRBJ1-1, with D possibly matching TRBD1 (5 bases). V dropped 1 base and J dropped 0 bases, with 7 bases sitting between them. The germline V gene has CDR1 SGHKS and CDR2 YYEKEE (reference sequence). The CDR3 covers 14 residues. The CDR3 spells CASSLWGVNTEAFF. The CDR3 DNA reads TGTGCCAGCAGCTTGTGGGGGGTGAACACTGAAGCTTTCTTT.